This T cell receptor (beta chain) was found in a study of T cells in Graves' hyperthyroidism and ophthalmopathy. Study-level points and caveats: Prediction of ophthalmopathy progression came a median around 6.1 months pre-onset. In the blood, most expanded thyroid clonotypes above 0.001 appeared as well.

Exclusion of patients followed from uncontrolled infection, other autoimmune disease, pregnancy or lactation. Used for diagnoses were clinical symptoms, serum thyroxine and TRAb, thyroid ultrasound and orbital computed tomography. TCR beta CDR3 regions were amplified from RNA transcripts. Primed by the HTBI set, a first-round RT-PCR was run on the TCR CDR3. TCRdb re-called the multiplex PCR reads through MiXCR, storing one row per CDR3 protein. The sample shows hundreds of thousands of distinct CDR3 sequences, just under 45% of them seen only once. For this clonotype: Its antigen is currently unknown.

CDR3 size: 16 residues. The V gene lost 0 bases and the J gene lost 4 bases, with 16 bases spanning the gap. Germline V gene sequence: CDR1 SGHRS, CDR2 YFSETQ. Sequenced input: peripheral blood or thyroid tissue (not recorded which). The J gene is TRBJ1-1, the V gene TRBV5-1; tentative D call: TRBD1 (5 bases). The receptor's source is an adult man with Graves' disease, either hyperthyroidism or ophthalmopathy (not recorded which). CDR3 sequence (DNA): TGCGCCAGCAGCTTGGTGCCCCCGACAGTGATCACTGAAGCTTTCTTT. This translates into CASSLVPPTVITEAFF.